These T cell receptor beta chains were read from a single sample in a study of blood T cell repertoires in COVID-19. The assay was immunoSEQ multiplex PCR, and TCRdb's table has in-frame clones only and misses some. This sample has some 250,000 clones; about 89% occur once, and the top ten carry 8.8%. Sequencing was done on a sample of PBMCs or T cells enriched from blood (not recorded which). The origin of the receptors is a middle-aged man who had recovered from COVID-19. The CDR3 runs from the conserved cysteine through the conserved F or W. D genes are given only for firm matches. A row's size may be missing; if present it is once, few, many or a size class.

J gene | clone size | D gene | V gene | CDR3 protein | CDR3 DNA
TRBJ2-3 | - | TRBD2 | TRBV16 | CASSQSGGTSGTDTQYF | TGTGCCAGCAGCCAATCGGGAGGGACTAGCGGGACAGATACGCAGTATTTT
TRBJ2-7 | - | TRBD1 | TRBV7-2 | CASRSGQGAYEQYF | TGTGCCAGCAGGAGCGGACAGGGGGCTTACGAGCAGTACTTC
TRBJ2-3 | - | TRBD1 | TRBV7-6 | CASSAPGQGTDTQYF | TGTGCCAGCAGCGCCCCGGGACAGGGTACAGATACGCAGTATTTT
TRBJ2-1 | - | TRBD2 | TRBV6-5 | CASRASGADNEQFF | TGTGCCAGCAGGGCTAGCGGGGCAGACAATGAGCAGTTCTTC
TRBJ2-5 | - | - | TRBV19 | CASRVSNQETQYF | TGTGCCAGTAGGGTCAGTAACCAAGAGACCCAGTACTTC
TRBJ2-7 | - | TRBD2 | TRBV29-1 | CSVARVGGTYEQYF | TGCAGCGTTGCAAGGGTGGGGGGGACCTACGAGCAGTACTTC
TRBJ2-5 | - | TRBD2 | TRBV9 | CASSVSTSGGPQETQYF | TGTGCCAGCAGCGTATCTACTAGCGGGGGGCCTCAAGAGACCCAGTACTTC
TRBJ2-3 | - | TRBD2 | TRBV11-2 | CASSPGLAIDTQYF | TGTGCCAGCAGTCCGGGACTAGCGATTGATACGCAGTATTTT
TRBJ2-3 | - | - | TRBV11-2 | CASSPIQGYTQYF | TGTGCCAGCAGCCCCATACAGGGATATACGCAGTATTTT
TRBJ1-1 | few | - | TRBV5-1 | CASSQQGDTEAFF | TGCGCCAGCAGCCAACAGGGAGACACTGAAGCTTTCTTT
TRBJ2-1 | - | - | TRBV7-2 | CASSAGSLSYNEQFF | TGTGCCAGCAGTGCGGGGTCCCTCTCCTACAATGAGCAGTTCTTC
TRBJ1-1 | - | - | TRBV5-1 | CASSEDTHTEAFF | TGCGCCAGCAGCGAGGACACTCACACTGAAGCTTTCTTT
TRBJ2-3 | - | - | TRBV5-4 | CASSPTWDTQYF | TGTGCCAGCAGCCCCACTTGGGATACGCAGTATTTT
TRBJ2-1 | - | TRBD1 | TRBV3-1/TRBV3-2 | CASRQGSSYNEQFF | TGTGCCAGCAGACAGGGGAGCTCCTACAATGAGCAGTTCTTC
TRBJ1-3 | - | - | TRBV3-1/TRBV3-2 | CASSQWGPGLRGNTIYF | TGTGCCAGCAGCCAGTGGGGCCCAGGGCTCCGTGGAAACACCATATATTTT